This T cell receptor beta chain appears in the sequencing data of a study of human T cells and chemical hapten exposure. About the research overall: Alopecia areata, totalis or universalis affected patients who were mostly female.

Time point described: pre-sensitization, week 0. Treatment in this sample: therapeutic diphenylcyclopropenone sensitization with weekly scalp DPC. The CDR3 is made up of 14 amino acids. V was cut by 0 bases and J by 3 bases, with 8 bases left in between. The germline gives CDR1 SGDLS, CDR2 YYNGEE. The sample holds many counts of this clonotype. In the source study's methods: TCRs per sample had a median of approximately 88,000 and ranged from about 23,224 to 700,000. MiXCR, applied by TCRdb to the RACE reads, yields one record per CDR3 protein. Here the V and J calls rest on TCRdb's processing, not on the authors' analysis. The sample records approximately 370,000 distinct CDR3 sequences, around 5.5% being singletons.

The chain carries TRBV9 and TRBJ2-3, with a weak D call TRBD1 (6 bases). The source material was whole blood, sampled in connection with sensitization to the hapten diphenylcyclopropenone (DPC). The origin of this receptor is a woman between 18 and 29 years old with alopecia areata. Some clones in this sample may be carry-over from other donors' samples. CDR3 in amino acids: CASSVEGTTDTQYF. In DNA form, the CDR3 reads TGTGCCAGCAGCGTAGAAGGGACAACAGATACGCAGTATTTT.